This entry lists 2 T cell receptor beta chains sequenced from one sample in a study of OX40 agonist ivuxolimab in advanced cancers. Generated by immunoSEQ multiplex PCR, the TCRdb table keeps only in-frame clones and is missing some. The sample carries 65,000 to 90,000 clones, around 80% recorded once. The material was CD4+ or CD8+ T cells sorted from blood, obtained in a trial of the OX40 agonist ivuxolimab. The receptors derive from an adult with an advanced solid tumor such as melanoma, head and neck, liver or kidney cancer.

This sequence joins TRBV5-1 and TRBJ1-4; TRBD1 matches at 8 bases. Germline V gene data show CDR1 as SGHRS and CDR2 as YFSETQ. V lost 4 bases to trimming and J lost 8 bases; unmatched junction nucleotides: 10. There are 15 residues in the CDR3. The CDR3, as DNA: TGCGCCAGCAGCGCGGCAGGGACAGGAGAAGAAAAACTGTTTTTT. Translation: CASSAAGTGEEKLFF.

This chain uses TRBV7-2 with TRBJ1-5; TRBD1 matches at 8 bases. The V and J ends lost 2 bases and 3 bases, in that order; junction bases with no gene match: 3. CDR1 and CDR2 (germline): SGHTA, FQGNSA. CDR3 length: 15 amino acids. The CDR3 DNA follows: TGTGCCAGCAGCTTACAGGGGGCGCCCAATCAGCCCCAGCATTTT. Its protein is CASSLQGAPNQPQHF.